This T cell receptor (beta chain) derives from a study of beta chain features in type 1 diabetes. Study-level findings and limits: Patients with Type 1 diabetes showed moderately but significantly shorter TCRB CDR3s in all four CD4+ subsets.

Isolated RNA was reverse transcribed in full, so expressed TCRB transcripts were sequenced. TCRdb keeps only in-frame clones here, not all; method: immunoSEQ multiplex PCR. The table shows some 660,000 clones, with over 13% occurring only once. This clone was counted between two and nine times. What it binds is unknown. Every donor had blood drawn once into heparin, around 120 mL on average. The source is a man in his late teens or twenties with type 1 diabetes. The sequencing sample was made of naive CD4+ T cells from blood.

The CDR3 bases are TGTGCCAGCAGTGGAGACAAGAACTATGGCTACACCTTC. It specifies CASSGDKNYGYTF. The chain uses TRBV28 and TRBJ1-2; no clear D. Germline lookup yields CDR1 MDHEN and CDR2 SYDVKM. V lost 5 bases and J lost 2, with 9 bases in between. The CDR3 extends over 13 amino acids.